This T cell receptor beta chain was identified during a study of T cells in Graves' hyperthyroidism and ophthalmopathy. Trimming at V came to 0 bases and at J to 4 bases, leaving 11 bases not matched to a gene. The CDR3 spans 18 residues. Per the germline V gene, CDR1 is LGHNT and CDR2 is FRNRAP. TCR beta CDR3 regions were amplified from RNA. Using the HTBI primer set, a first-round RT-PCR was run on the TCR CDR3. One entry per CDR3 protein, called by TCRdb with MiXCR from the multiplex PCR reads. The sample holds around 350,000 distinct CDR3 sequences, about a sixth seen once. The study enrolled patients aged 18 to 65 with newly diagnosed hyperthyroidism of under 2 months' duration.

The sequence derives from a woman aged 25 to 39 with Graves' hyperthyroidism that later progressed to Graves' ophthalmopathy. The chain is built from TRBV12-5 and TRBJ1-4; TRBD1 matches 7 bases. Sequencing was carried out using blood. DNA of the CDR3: TGTGCTAGTGGTTTGGTGGATACAGGGGCCTTTTATAATGAAAAACTGTTTTTT. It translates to CASGLVDTGAFYNEKLFF.